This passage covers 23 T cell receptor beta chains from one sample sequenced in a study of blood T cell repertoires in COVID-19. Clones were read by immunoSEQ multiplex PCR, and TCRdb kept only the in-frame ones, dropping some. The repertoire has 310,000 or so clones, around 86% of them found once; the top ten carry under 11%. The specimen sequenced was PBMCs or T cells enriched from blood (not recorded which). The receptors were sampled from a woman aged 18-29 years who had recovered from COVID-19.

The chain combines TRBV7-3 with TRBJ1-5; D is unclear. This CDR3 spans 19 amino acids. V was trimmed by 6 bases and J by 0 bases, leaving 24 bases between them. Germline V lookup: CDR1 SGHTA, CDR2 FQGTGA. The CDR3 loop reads CASSHSRVNLRYSNQPQHF. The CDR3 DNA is TGTGCCAGCAGTCATAGCCGGGTCAATTTACGGTATAGCAATCAGCCCCAGCATTTT. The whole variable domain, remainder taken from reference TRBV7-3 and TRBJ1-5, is GAGVSQTPSNKVTEKGKYVELRCDPISGHTALYWYRQSLGQGPEFLIYFQGTGAADDSGLPNDRFFAVRPEGSVSTLKIQRTERGDSAVYLCASSHSRVNLRYSNQPQHFGDGTRLSIL.

For the CDR3, the DNA is TGCGCCAGCAGCTTAATTGGAGAAACCTACAATGAGCAGTTCTTC. Protein sequence: CASSLIGETYNEQFF. The chain uses TRBV5-1 and TRBJ2-1; D call uncertain. CDR1 is SGHRS and CDR2 is YFSETQ in the germline V gene. Trimming pared 2 bases from V and 2 bases from J, leaving 11 bases between. CDR3 length: 15 amino acids.

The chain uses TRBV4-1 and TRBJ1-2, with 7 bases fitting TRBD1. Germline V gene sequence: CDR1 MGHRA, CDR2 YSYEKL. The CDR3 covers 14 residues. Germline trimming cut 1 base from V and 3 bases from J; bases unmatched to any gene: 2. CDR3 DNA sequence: TGCGCCAGCAGCCAAGGGGACAGTTACTATGGCTACACCTTC. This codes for CASSQGDSYYGYTF.

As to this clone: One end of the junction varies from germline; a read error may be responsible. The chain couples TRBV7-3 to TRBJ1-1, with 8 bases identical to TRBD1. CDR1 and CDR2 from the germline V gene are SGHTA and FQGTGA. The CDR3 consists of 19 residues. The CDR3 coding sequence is TGTGCCAGCAGCGCTCCTCTATGGCCTACGCAGGGGGCCGACAAAATTCCGATTTTT. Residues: CASSAPLWPTQGADKIPIF.

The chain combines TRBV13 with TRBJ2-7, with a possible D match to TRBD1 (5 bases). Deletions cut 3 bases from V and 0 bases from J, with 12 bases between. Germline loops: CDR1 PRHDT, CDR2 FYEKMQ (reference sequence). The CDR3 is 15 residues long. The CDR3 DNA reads TGTGCCAGCAGCTTTCAGGGCCTAAGCTCCTACGAGCAGTACTTC. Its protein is CASSFQGLSSYEQYF. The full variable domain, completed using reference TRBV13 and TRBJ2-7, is AAGVIQSPRHLIKEKRETATLKCYPIPRHDTVYWYQQGPGQDPQFLISFYEKMQSDKGSIPDRFSAQQFSDYHSELNMSSLELGDSALYFCASSFQGLSSYEQYFGPGTRLTVT.

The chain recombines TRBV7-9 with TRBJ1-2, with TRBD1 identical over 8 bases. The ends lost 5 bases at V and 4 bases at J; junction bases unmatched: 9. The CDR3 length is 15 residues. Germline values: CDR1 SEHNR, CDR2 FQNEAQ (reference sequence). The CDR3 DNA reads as TGTGCCAGCAGCCCGGGACAGGTGGACGGCTATGGCTACACCTTC. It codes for CASSPGQVDGYGYTF. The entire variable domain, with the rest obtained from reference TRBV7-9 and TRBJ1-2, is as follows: DTGVSQNPRHKITKRGQNVTFRCDPISEHNRLYWYRQTLGQGPEFLTYFQNEAQLEKSRLLSDRFSAERPKGSFSTLEIQRTEQGDSAMYLCASSPGQVDGYGYTFGSGTRLTVV.

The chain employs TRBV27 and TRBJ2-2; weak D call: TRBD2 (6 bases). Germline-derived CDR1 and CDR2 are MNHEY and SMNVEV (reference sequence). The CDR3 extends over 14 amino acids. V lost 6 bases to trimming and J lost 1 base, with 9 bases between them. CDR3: CASRRDLNTGELFF. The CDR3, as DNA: TGTGCCAGCAGGCGGGATTTGAACACCGGGGAGCTGTTTTTT.

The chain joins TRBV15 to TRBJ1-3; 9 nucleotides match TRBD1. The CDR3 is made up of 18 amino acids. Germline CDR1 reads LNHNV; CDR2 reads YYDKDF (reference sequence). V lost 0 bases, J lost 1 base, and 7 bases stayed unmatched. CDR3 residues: CATSRESQGQGSGNTIYF. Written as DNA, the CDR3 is TGTGCCACCAGCAGAGAGTCACAGGGACAGGGATCTGGAAACACCATATATTTT.

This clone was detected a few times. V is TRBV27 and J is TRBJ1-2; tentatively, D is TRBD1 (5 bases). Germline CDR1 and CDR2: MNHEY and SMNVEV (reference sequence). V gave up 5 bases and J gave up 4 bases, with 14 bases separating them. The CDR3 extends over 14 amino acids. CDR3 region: CASSPGVGGYGYTF. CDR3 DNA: TGTGCCAGCAGTCCCGGGGTCGGGGGCTATGGCTACACCTTC.

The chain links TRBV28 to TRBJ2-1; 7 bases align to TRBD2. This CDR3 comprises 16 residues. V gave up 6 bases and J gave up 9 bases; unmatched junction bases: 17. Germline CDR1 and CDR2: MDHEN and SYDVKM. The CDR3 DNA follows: TGTGCCAGCAGGCCCTTCTCGGGAGGAGGAACCCCTGAGCAGTTCTTC. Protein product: CASRPFSGGGTPEQFF.

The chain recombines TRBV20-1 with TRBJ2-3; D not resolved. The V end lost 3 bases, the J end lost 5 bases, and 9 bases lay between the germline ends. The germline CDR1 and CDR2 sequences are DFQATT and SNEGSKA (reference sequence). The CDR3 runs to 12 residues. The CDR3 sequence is CSASVSGDTQYF. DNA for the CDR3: TGCAGTGCTAGTGTCAGTGGAGATACGCAGTATTTT.

This CDR3 is CASSQGQGKSTNEKLFF. In DNA, the CDR3 is TGTGCCAGCAGCCAAGGGCAGGGGAAATCAACTAATGAAAAACTGTTTTTT. This chain uses TRBV14 with TRBJ1-4; D is perhaps TRBD1 (6 bases). This CDR3 spans 17 amino acids. The V end lost 1 base, the J end lost 0 bases, and 12 bases lay between the germline ends. Germline CDR1 SGHDN, CDR2 FVKESK.

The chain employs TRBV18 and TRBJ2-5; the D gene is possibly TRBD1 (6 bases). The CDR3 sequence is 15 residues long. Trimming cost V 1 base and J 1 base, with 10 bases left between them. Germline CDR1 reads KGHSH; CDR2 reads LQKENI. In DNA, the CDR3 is TGTGCCAGCTCACCACTTACAGGGACCCAAGAGACCCAGTACTTC. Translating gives CASSPLTGTQETQYF.

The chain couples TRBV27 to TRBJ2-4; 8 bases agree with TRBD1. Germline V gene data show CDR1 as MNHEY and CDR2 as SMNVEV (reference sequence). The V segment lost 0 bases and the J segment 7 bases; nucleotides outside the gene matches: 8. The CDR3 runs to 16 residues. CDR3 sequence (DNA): TGTGCCAGCAGTTTATCACGGACAGGGAGGATGAACATTCAGTACTTC. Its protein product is CASSLSRTGRMNIQYF.

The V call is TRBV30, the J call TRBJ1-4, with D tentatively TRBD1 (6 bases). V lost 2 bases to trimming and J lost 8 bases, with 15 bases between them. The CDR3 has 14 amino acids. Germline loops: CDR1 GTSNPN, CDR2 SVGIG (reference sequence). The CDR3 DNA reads TGTGCCTGGAGTCCCGACAGGAGCTCGGAAAAACTGTTTTTT. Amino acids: CAWSPDRSSEKLFF.

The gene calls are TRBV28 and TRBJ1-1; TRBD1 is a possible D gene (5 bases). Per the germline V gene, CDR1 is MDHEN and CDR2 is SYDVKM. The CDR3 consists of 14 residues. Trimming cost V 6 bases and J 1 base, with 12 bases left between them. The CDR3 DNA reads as TGTGCCAGCAGAACGGGGGGTTGGAACACTGAAGCTTTCTTT. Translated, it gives CASRTGGWNTEAFF.

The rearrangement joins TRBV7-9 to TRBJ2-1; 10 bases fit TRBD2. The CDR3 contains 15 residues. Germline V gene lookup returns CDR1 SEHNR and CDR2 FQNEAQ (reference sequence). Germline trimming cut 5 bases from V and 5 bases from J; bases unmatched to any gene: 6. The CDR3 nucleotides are TGTGCCAGCAGCCGCTCGGGACTAGCGCACAATGAGCAGTTCTTC. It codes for CASSRSGLAHNEQFF.

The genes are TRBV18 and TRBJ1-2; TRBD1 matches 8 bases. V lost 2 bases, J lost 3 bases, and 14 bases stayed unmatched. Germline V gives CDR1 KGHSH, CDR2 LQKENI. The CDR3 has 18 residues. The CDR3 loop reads CASSPYRSAQGEDYGYTF. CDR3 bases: TGTGCCAGCTCACCATATCGGTCGGCACAGGGGGAAGACTATGGCTACACCTTC.

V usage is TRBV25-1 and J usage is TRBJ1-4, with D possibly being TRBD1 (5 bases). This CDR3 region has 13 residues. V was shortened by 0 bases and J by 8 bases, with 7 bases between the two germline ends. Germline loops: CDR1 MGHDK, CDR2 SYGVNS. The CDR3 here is CASSEYYREKLFF. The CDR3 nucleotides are TGTGCCAGCAGTGAATATTACAGGGAAAAACTGTTTTTT.

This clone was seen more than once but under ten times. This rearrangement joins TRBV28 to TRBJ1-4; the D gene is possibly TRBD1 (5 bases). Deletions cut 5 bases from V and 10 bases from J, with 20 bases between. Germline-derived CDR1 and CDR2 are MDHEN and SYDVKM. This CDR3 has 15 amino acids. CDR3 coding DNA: TGTGCCAGCAGTACTTATTCGGGGGTTCTTTTAAAACTGTTTTTT. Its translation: CASSTYSGVLLKLFF. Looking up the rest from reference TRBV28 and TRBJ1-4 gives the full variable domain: DVKVTQSSRYLVKRTGEKVFLECVQDMDHENMFWYRQDPGLGLRLIYFSYDVKMKEKGDIPEGYSVSREKKERFSLILESASTNQTSMYLCASSTYSGVLLKLFFGSGTQLSVL.

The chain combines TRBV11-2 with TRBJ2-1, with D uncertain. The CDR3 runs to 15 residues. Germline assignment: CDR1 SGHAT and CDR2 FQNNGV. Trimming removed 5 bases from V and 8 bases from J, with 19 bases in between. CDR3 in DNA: TGTGCCAGCAGCCCTGCTGGCGCAGGTATTTATGAGCAGTTCTTC. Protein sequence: CASSPAGAGIYEQFF.

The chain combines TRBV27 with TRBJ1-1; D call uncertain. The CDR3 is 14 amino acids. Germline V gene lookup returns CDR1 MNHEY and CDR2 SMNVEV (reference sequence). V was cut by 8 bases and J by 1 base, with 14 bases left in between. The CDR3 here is CASARVYENTEAFF. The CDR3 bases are TGTGCCAGCGCCCGGGTCTACGAGAACACTGAAGCTTTCTTT.

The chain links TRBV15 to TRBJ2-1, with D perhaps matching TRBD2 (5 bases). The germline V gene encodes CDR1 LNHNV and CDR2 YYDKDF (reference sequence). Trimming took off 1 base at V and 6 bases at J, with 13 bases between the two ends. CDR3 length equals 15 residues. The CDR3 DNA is TGTGCCACCAGCAGAGCTCGGGGATCGGTCAATGAGCAGTTCTTC. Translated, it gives CATSRARGSVNEQFF.